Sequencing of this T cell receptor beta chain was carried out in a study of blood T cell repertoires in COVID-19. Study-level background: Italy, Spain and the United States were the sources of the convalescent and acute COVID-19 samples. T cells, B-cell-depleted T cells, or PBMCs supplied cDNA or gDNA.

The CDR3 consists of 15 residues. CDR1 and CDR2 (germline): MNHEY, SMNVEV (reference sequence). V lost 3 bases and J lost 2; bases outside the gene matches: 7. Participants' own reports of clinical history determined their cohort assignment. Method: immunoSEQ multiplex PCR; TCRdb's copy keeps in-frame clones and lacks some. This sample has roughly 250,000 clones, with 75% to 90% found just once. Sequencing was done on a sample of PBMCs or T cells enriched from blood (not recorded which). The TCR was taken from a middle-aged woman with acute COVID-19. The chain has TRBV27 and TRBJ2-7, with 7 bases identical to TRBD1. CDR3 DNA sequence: TGTGCCAGCAGTTTGCTTACCGGGACAGCCTACGAGCAGTACTTC. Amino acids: CASSLLTGTAYEQYF.